The next 3 T cell receptor beta chains were all read from a single sample in a study of Tregs in tolerant kidney transplant recipients. Clones were read by immunoSEQ multiplex PCR, and TCRdb kept only the in-frame ones, dropping some. The sample holds about 240,000 clones, 80% to 85% seen once. What was sequenced was CD4+ T cells from blood. All receptors derive from a human donor in good health.

J is TRBJ2-2 and V is TRBV18, with D unresolved. CDR1 is KGHSH, CDR2 LQKENI, per germline. V was clipped by 0 bases and J by 0 bases, with 8 bases between them. The CDR3 contains 16 residues. In nucleotides, the CDR3 is TGTGCCAGCTCACCACCACAACGGACGAACACCGGGGAGCTGTTTTTT. Amino acids: CASSPPQRTNTGELFF.

J is TRBJ2-1 and V is TRBV9; D is undetermined. Trimming took 4 bases from V and 8 from J, leaving 13 bases between them. Germline CDR1 SGDLS, CDR2 YYNGEE. This CDR3 region has 13 residues. The CDR3 here is CASSPGPHDEQFF. The CDR3 DNA reads TGTGCCAGCAGCCCCGGACCGCACGATGAGCAGTTCTTC.

J is TRBJ2-7 and V is TRBV5-4; TRBD1 or TRBD2 may be the D gene (6 bases each). CDR3 length: 14 residues. Trimming left V 0 bases short and J 5 bases short, with 12 bases between. Germline V CDR1 and CDR2: SGHNT, YYREEE (reference sequence). In DNA, the CDR3 is TGTGCCAGCAGCTTGGGGGGGGCTCGAGACGAGCAGTACTTC. Its translation: CASSLGGARDEQYF. The full variable domain, with the rest looked up from reference TRBV5-4 and TRBJ2-7, is ETGVTQSPTHLIKTRGQQVTLRCSSQSGHNTVSWYQQALGQGPQFIFQYYREEENGRGNFPPRFSGLQFPNYSSELNVNALELDDSALYLCASSLGGARDEQYFGPGTRLTVT.